This T cell receptor beta chain was sequenced for a study of human T cells and chemical hapten exposure (TCRdb year 2021). Regarding the study in general: For sensitization, 2% DPC in acetone was applied to a 2 cm by 2 cm area of upper inner arm skin. Patients additionally received weekly therapeutic DPC doses to the scalp throughout the roughly 25-week study period. Patch testing was done on the upper back using Finn chambers containing 0.01% DPC, and results were scored after 6 days according to International Contact Dermatitis Research Group standards. The patient cohort, mostly female, included alopecia areata with under or over 50% scalp involvement, alopecia totalis and alopecia universalis. The libraries were sequenced as a pool, and the TCR yield per sample differed mostly because of small variations in library volumes within the pool. In alopecia patients, the study followed how the peripheral blood TCR repertoire changed in vivo over primary and secondary sensitization to diphenylcyclopropenone (DPC), a hapten. Blood was sampled from patients pre-sensitization (week 0) and at 2, 6 and about 24 weeks after DPC sensitization. Under 30 alopecia patients gave blood for TCR sequencing at one to four time points (pre-sensitization, 2, 6 and 24 weeks). The paper as a whole reports these results and caveats: DPC sensitization did not change the number of TCRs with a frequency above 1 in 1000, and there was no evidence of changes in global repertoire structure. Patch test score correlated positively with the number of PT1 expanded TCRs, reaching significance at thresholds 8, 16 and 32 but not at 4. Repeated subsampling changed both the strength of the expansion versus patch-test correlation and the threshold at which the correlation became significant. Alopecia, a presumed autoimmune disease, was present in all patients, so the immune response of the patients might differ from that of healthy individuals. Compared with pre-sensitization or healthy control sets, expanded TCRs formed significantly more large CDR3 similarity clusters, which is consistent with antigen-driven responses.

This clonotype was detected a few times. The clone's antigen remains unknown. Base qualities were left out, and no much larger clone turns up one base away. The sample's time point label is to be understood as: pre-sensitization, week 0. The sample's treatment or condition label is to be understood as: therapeutic diphenylcyclopropenone sensitization with weekly scalp DPC. At every patch-test visit, the blood draw took place before the patch test was put on. Patients were eligible if aged 18 to 70, diagnosed with alopecia and judged suitable for DPC therapy, and pregnant patients were excluded. Total RNA was isolated from unfractionated whole blood collected in Tempus Blood RNA tubes. The CDR1 and CDR2 encoded by the germline V gene (reference sequence) are DFQATT and SNEGSKA. The junction carries 10 bases between V and J, which are trimmed by 6 bases and 4 bases respectively. The CDR3 holds 12 amino acids from the cysteine to the phenylalanine. The retained sequence is limited to the CDR3, 36 bases, with the frame set at the first base.

Library method: RACE. Sequenced using a NextSeq 500. Library preparation attached unique molecular identifiers to individual cDNA molecules for quantitative, reproducible TCR counting. Each blood RNA sample was used to sequence both TCR alpha and TCR beta chains. Per the source publication's procedure: Samples had a median of around 92,000 TCRs, with a range from roughly 20,000 to 690,600. The Decombinator software suite was used to annotate the V, J and CDR3 of the TCR reads. To make PS versus PT1 abundance plots, every sample was subsampled to the same number of TCRs (28,000). Expanded TCRs were defined as absent before sensitization and observed at least eight times at the 2-week time point. TCRdb trimmed public reads at Q25 via fastp, called clones via MiXCR and kept in-frame beta chains. One record per CDR3 amino acid sequence lists the most common genes and DNA. Here the V and J calls rest on TCRdb's processing, not on the authors' analysis. The sample yields 280,000 or so distinct CDR3 sequences; roughly 7.4% were counted once. The ten largest clones capture 0.9% to 1.5% of the sample.

This TCR was recovered from a man aged 18 to 29 with alopecia areata. Some clones in this sample may be carry-over from other donors' samples. The chain is encoded by TRBV20-1 joined to TRBJ1-5; no D segment can be confidently identified. The sample in question was whole blood, obtained in connection with sensitization to the hapten diphenylcyclopropenone (DPC). The DNA sequence follows: TGCAGTGCCGCTAGACCGAATCAGCCCCAGCATTTT. It translates to CSAARPNQPQHF.